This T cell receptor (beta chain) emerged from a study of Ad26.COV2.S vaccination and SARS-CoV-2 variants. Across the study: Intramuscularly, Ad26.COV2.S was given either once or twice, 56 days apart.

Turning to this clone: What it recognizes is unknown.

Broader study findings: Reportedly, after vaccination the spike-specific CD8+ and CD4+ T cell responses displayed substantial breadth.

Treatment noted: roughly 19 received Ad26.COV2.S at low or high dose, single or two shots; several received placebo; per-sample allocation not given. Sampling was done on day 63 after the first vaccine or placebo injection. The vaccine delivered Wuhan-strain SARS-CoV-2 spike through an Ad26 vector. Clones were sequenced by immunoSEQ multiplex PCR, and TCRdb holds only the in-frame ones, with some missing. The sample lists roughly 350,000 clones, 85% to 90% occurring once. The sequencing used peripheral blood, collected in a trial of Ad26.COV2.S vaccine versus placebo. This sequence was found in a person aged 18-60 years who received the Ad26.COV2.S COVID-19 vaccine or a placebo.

The CDR3 DNA is TGTGCCAGTAGTATTGGTAACAGAGATACGCAGTATTTT. Translating gives CASSIGNRDTQYF. The chain combines TRBV19 with TRBJ2-3; D gene ambiguous. Germline V gene data show CDR1 as LNHDA and CDR2 as SQIVND (reference sequence). CDR3 size: 13 residues. V dropped 3 bases and J dropped 5 bases, with 9 bases sitting between them.